This T cell receptor (beta chain) was captured in a study of low-dose radiotherapy and immunotherapy resistance in tumors. Study background: Cohort 1 was treated with 0.5 Gy per fraction at 2-week intervals, amounting to 6.5 Gy overall. Intravenous nivolumab 240 mg every two weeks plus ipilimumab 1 mg/kg every six weeks was given to patients.

The CDR3 consists of 13 residues. The V gene lost 0 bases and the J gene lost 4 bases, with 7 bases spanning the gap. Looked up from germline, CDR1 is MNHEY and CDR2 is SMNVEV (reference sequence). Regarding time point: after trial treatment. Treatment here: LDRT plus nivolumab, ipilimumab, low-dose cyclophosphamide and aspirin (RACIN trial). Donors were given nivolumab, ipilimumab, aspirin, low-dose cyclophosphamide and low-dose radiotherapy. With TRAV- and TRBV-specific primers, first-strand cDNA was made, covering the alpha and beta chains. For amplifying TCRs, the PCR ran for approximately 18 cycles with Phusion, which was used together with a constant-region primer and the adapter on the V primers. MiXCR was run by TCRdb on the reads, yielding one entry per CDR3 protein. The table shows about 100,000 distinct CDR3 sequences, with less than 25% occurring only once.

The clonotype comes from a male donor with prostate cancer. The sample in question was PBMCs, obtained after low-dose radiotherapy plus immunotherapy. This chain joins TRBV27 and TRBJ2-7; D gene unclear. CDR3 in amino acids: CASSLSSDYEQYF. DNA for the CDR3: TGTGCCAGCAGTTTATCATCTGATTACGAGCAGTACTTC.